This TCR beta chain was observed in a study of T cells after posttransplantation cyclophosphamide listed by TCRdb under 2016. Context from the whole study: Using TRB sequencing, the study followed how the T cell repertoire reconstituted after myeloablative bone marrow transplantation in which posttransplantation cyclophosphamide served as GVHD prophylaxis. Public TRB sequences were queried against a database of over 3,500 sequences associated with responses to pathogens, tumor antigens, self-antigens and alloantigens. Blood from every one of the roughly 35 PTCy patients who had 1-year posttransplant specimens underwent TRB sequencing. Antigen receptor sequencing was done on samples from about 34 PTCy-treated patients and from approximately 15 related bone marrow donors of those patients. TRA and TRB clonality were tightly correlated in 10 or so samples, so subsequent TCR analyses focused on TRB only. In 3 patients, up to about 3 additional blood samples taken between 2 and 5.2 years after transplant also underwent TRB sequencing, as did pretransplant blood from several patients. What the authors observed across the whole study: The TRB repertoires of T cells infiltrating skin or GI tract showed only limited overlap with the TRB repertoires of T cells in blood. Donor-recipient similarity was low at 1-2 months but increased during the first year, and donor CD8+ memory clones often dominated later blood repertoires. Across the approximately 48 patients, TRB clonality was highly associated with recipient CMV seropositivity and CMV reactivation, and diversity with PTCy was similar to that in the CNI/methotrexate controls.

There are many counts of this clone. Its antigen is not yet known. No much larger clone exists at a distance of one base, and base qualities are not known. Genomic DNA was used for TRB sequencing, which was performed with the immunoSEQ assay at survey resolution or with the hsTCRB kit. For the original study's pipeline: The immunoSEQ software was used for initial read processing, and the LymphoSeq R package was used for repertoire analyses. Clonality was computed as 1 minus normalized Shannon entropy; Gini coefficient was also calculated for each TRB dataset. Phenotypes of unsorted samples were inferred by mapping TRB sequences from sorted subsets of the recipient or donor onto the same recipient's unsorted samples. As stored in TCRdb, this immuneACCESS dataset retains in-frame rearrangements with V and J assigned. A fraction of the clones does not appear; measured against another copy, unresolved V genes explain less than half of the discrepancy, and the remainder lacks a known reason. The DNA gave D and trimming, while V, J and clone size come from that table. Here the sample lists some 31,000 clones, none seen once only. Approximately 4.3% of the sample is taken by the ten largest.

CDR1 is given as SNHLY and CDR2 as FYNNEI, both from the germline V gene. For this chain, trimming is 6 bases at the V end and 2 bases at the J end, and the number of junction bases without a gene match is 6. The CDR3 numbers 15 residues from cysteine through phenylalanine. This entry keeps only the CDR3 DNA: 45 bases, framed from base 1. On the day of marrow donation, related bone marrow donors gave peripheral blood samples. Peripheral blood and bone marrow mononuclear cells were isolated by Ficoll-Hypaque density centrifugation and were cryopreserved. Sequencing was done on a sample of PBMCs. This chain joins TRBV2 to TRBJ2-3, and 9 junctional nucleotides match TRBD1. This sequence originates from a woman in her 30s in good health and a related stem cell transplant donor. Here is the DNA: TGTGCCAGCAGCGGACAGGGGTTGAACACAGATACGCAGTATTTT. Translated, this is CASSGQGLNTDTQYF.